The T cell receptor beta chain under discussion was sequenced for a study of human T cells and chemical hapten exposure (dated by TCRdb to about 2021). As for the study more broadly: For sensitization, 2% DPC in acetone was applied to a 2 cm by 2 cm area of upper inner arm skin. Throughout the study period of about 25 weeks, patients also received therapeutic DPC doses to the scalp every week. Patch testing was performed on the upper back with Finn chambers containing 0.01% DPC, and the patch tests were scored after 6 days according to International Contact Dermatitis Research Group standards. Most of the patients in the cohort were female, and the cohort covered alopecia areata with under or over 50% scalp involvement, alopecia totalis and alopecia universalis. Libraries were pooled for sequencing, and per-sample TCR yields varied mainly because of small differences in library volumes within the pool. The study tracked peripheral blood TCR repertoire changes in vivo during primary and secondary sensitization to the hapten diphenylcyclopropenone (DPC) in alopecia patients. Blood samples were taken from patients before sensitization (week 0) and then at 2, 6 and about 24 weeks after DPC sensitization. Blood for TCR sequencing was provided by twenty-nine alopecia patients at one to four time points (pre-sensitization, 2, 6 and 24 weeks).

This clonotype appeared a few times. Which antigen it targets is not known. No quality values exist for individual bases; no much larger clone is one base distant. Library construction relied on RACE. The listed sequencing device is NextSeq 500. During library preparation, unique molecular identifiers were attached to individual cDNA molecules so that TCRs could be counted quantitatively and reproducibly. For every blood RNA sample, sequencing covered both the TCR alpha and TCR beta chains. In the original analysis: Samples had a median of roughly 91,000 TCRs, with a range from about 20,000 to 690,600. The Decombinator software suite was used to annotate the V, J and CDR3 of the TCR reads. For PS versus PT1 abundance plots, all samples were subsampled to the same number of TCRs (28,000). Expanded TCRs were defined as absent before sensitization and observed at least eight times at the 2-week time point. TCRdb ran its own pipeline on the public reads, namely fastp trimming at Q25 and MiXCR clone calling, and kept in-frame beta chains. Identical CDR3 protein sequences are pooled into one entry, listed with their most common genes and DNA. Clone size and V and J calls follow TCRdb, not the original study. This sample has approximately 50,000 distinct CDR3 sequences in its table, and 9.9% of those were observed once. The ten largest clones capture around 17% of the sample.

The cysteine opens and the phenylalanine closes a CDR3 of 14 amino acids. This entry keeps only the CDR3 DNA: 42 bases, framed from base 1. Trimming takes 4 bases from V and 4 bases from J, and the germline ends sit 14 bases apart. This specimen's time point label, per the study, means: patch test 3, about 24 weeks after DPC sensitization. The sample's treatment or condition label, decoded: therapeutic diphenylcyclopropenone sensitization with weekly scalp DPC. At each patch-test visit, blood was drawn before the patch test was applied. Eligible patients were aged 18 to 70, diagnosed with alopecia, deemed suitable for DPC therapy, and excluded if pregnant. Total RNA was extracted from unfractionated whole blood that had been collected in Tempus Blood RNA tubes. Here is what the overall study found, with its caveats: The number of PT1 expanded TCRs positively correlated with patch test score, significant at thresholds 8, 16 and 32 but not 4. Alopecia, a presumed autoimmune disease, was present in all patients, so the immune response of the patients might differ from that of healthy individuals. Repeated subsampling changed both the strength of the expansion versus patch-test correlation and the threshold at which that correlation became significant. Significantly more large CDR3 similarity clusters were formed by expanded TCRs than by pre-sensitization or healthy control sets, consistent with antigen-driven responses. DPC sensitization did not change the number of TCRs with a frequency above 1 in 1000, and there was no evidence of changes in global repertoire structure.

The clonotype was recovered from a woman between 35 and 50 years old with alopecia areata. Some clones in this sample may be carry-over from other donors' samples. The chain couples TRBV5-7 to TRBJ1-2; a tentative D call is TRBD1 (6 bases match). TRBV5-7 is an ORF, and what it does is uncertain. Sequenced here: whole blood, sampled in connection with sensitization to the hapten diphenylcyclopropenone (DPC). The bases read TGTGCCAGCAGCACGCGGACAGCTTTCTATGGCTACACCTTC. This sequence encodes CASSTRTAFYGYTF.